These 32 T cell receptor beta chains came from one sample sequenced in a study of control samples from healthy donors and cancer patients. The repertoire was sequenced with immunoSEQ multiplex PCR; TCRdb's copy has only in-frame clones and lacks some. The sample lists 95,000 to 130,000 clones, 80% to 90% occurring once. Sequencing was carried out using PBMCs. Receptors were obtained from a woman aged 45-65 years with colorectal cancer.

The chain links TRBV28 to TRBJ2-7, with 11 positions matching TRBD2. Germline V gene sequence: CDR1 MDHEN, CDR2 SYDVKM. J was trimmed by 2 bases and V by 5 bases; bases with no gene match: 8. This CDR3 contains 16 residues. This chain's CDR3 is CASSPPHSGRAYEQYF. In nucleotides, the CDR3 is TGTGCCAGCAGTCCCCCTCATAGCGGGAGGGCCTACGAGCAGTACTTC. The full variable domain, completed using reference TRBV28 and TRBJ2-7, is DVKVTQSSRYLVKRTGEKVFLECVQDMDHENMFWYRQDPGLGLRLIYFSYDVKMKEKGDIPEGYSVSREKKERFSLILESASTNQTSMYLCASSPPHSGRAYEQYFGPGTRLTVT.

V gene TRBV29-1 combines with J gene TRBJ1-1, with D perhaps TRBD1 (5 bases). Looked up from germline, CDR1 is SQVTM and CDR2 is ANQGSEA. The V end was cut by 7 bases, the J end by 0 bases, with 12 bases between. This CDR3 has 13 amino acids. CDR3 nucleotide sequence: TGCAGCGCCCGACAGCTGCTGAACACTGAAGCTTTCTTT. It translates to CSARQLLNTEAFF.

The CDR3 loop is CASSLDSLNTEAFF. The CDR3 DNA reads TGCGCCAGCAGCTTGGACAGTCTGAACACTGAAGCTTTCTTT. The chain joins TRBV5-1 to TRBJ1-1; D is unclear. The germline V gene has CDR1 SGHRS and CDR2 YFSETQ. The CDR3 totals 14 residues. V lost 0 bases to trimming and J lost 0 bases, with 6 bases between them.

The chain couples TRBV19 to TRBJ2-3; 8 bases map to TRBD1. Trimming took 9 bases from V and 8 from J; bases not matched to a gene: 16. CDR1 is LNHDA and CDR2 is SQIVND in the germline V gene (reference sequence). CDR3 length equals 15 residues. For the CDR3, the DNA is TGTGCCAGCAGACAGGGGTTCGGTCGGCAGGTTACGCAGTATTTT. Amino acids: CASRQGFGRQVTQYF.

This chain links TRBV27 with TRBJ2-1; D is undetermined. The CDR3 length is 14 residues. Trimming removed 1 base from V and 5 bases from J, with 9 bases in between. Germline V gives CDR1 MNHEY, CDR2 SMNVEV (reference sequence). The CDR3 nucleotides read TGTGCCAGCAGTTTATTTGTTGGGGACAATGAGCAGTTCTTC. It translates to CASSLFVGDNEQFF.

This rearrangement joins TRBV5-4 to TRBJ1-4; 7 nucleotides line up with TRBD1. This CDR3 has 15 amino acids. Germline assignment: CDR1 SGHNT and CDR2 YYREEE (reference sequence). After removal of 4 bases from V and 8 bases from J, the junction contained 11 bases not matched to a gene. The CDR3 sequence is CASSRTTGATEKLFF. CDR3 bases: TGTGCCAGCAGCCGAACTACAGGGGCCACGGAAAAACTGTTTTTT.

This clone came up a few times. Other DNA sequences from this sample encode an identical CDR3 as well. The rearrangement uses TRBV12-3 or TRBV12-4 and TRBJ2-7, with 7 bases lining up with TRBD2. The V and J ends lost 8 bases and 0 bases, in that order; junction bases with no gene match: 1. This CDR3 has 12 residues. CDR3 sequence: CASGGSSYEQYF. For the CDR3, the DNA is TGTGCCAGCGGCGGGAGCTCCTACGAGCAGTACTTC.

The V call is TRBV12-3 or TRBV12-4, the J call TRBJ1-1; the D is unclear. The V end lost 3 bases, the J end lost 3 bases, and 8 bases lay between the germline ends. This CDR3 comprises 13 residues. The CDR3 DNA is TGTGCCAGCAGTTTTCGGAGGGACACTGAAGCTTTCTTT. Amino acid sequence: CASSFRRDTEAFF.

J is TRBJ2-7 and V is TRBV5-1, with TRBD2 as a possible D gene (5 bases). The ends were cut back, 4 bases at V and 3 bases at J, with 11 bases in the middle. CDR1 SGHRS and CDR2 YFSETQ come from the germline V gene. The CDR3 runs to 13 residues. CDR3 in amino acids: CASSPAGLYEQYF. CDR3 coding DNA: TGCGCCAGCAGCCCAGCCGGACTCTACGAGCAGTACTTC.

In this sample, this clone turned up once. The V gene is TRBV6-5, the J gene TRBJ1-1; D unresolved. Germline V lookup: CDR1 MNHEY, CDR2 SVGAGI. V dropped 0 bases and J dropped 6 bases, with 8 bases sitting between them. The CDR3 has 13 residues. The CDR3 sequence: CASSYSGYAEAFF. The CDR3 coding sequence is TGTGCCAGCAGTTACTCTGGATACGCTGAAGCTTTCTTT.

The CDR3 DNA reads TGCAGCGCCTCTACAGGGGACACTGAAGCTTTCTTT. Translation gives CSASTGDTEAFF. The chain is built from TRBV29-1 and TRBJ1-1, with 7 positions matching TRBD1. The V gene end was trimmed by 7 bases and the J gene end by 3 bases; junction bases not matched to a gene: 5. The germline V gene encodes CDR1 SQVTM and CDR2 ANQGSEA. The CDR3 covers 12 residues.

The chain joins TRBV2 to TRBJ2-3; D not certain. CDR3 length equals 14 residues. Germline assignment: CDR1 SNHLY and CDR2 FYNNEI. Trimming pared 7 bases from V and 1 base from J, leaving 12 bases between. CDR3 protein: CASIRAYGTDTQYF. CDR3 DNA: TGTGCCAGCATTCGGGCTTATGGCACAGATACGCAGTATTTT.

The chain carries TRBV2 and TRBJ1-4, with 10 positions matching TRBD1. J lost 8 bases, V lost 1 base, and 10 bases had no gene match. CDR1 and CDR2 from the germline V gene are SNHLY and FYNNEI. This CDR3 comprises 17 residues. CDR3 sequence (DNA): TGTGCCAGCAGTGAAGAACCACCGGGACAGGGGATCGAAAAACTGTTTTTT. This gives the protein CASSEEPPGQGIEKLFF.

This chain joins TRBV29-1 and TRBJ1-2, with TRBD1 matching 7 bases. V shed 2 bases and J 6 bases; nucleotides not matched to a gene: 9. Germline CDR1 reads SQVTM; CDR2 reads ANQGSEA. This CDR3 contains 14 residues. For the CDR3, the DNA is TGCAGCGTTGAAACTCCAGGGGGTGCCGATGGCTACACCTTC. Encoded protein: CSVETPGGADGYTF.

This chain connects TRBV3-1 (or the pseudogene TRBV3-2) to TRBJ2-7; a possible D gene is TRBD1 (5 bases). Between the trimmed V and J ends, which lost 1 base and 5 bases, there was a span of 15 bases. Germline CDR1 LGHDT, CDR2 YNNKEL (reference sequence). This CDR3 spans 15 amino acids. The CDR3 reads CASSQVSGLSHEQYF. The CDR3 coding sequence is TGTGCCAGCAGCCAAGTGTCAGGGCTTTCCCACGAGCAGTACTTC.

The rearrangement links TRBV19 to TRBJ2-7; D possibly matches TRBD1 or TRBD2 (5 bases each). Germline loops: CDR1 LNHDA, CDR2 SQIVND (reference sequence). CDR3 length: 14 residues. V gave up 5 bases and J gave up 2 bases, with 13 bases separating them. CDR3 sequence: CASSRSGSPYEQYF. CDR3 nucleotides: TGTGCCAGTAGTCGGTCAGGGAGCCCCTACGAGCAGTACTTC.

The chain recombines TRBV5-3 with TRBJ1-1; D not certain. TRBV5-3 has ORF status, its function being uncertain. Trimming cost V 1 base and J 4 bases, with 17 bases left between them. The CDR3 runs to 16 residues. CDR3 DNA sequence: TGTGCCAGAAGCTTGCCGGAATGGGTGGAGGGCACTGAAGCTTTCTTT. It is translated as CARSLPEWVEGTEAFF.

The CDR3 region has the DNA TGCGCCAGCAGCAGCCTCTCGCCGGGACAGGGAGGCTCTGGCTACACCTTC. Its protein product is CASSSLSPGQGGSGYTF. The J gene is TRBJ1-2, the V gene TRBV5-1; TRBD1 agrees at 9 bases. The CDR3 runs 17 residues. J was trimmed by 7 bases and V by 4 bases; bases with no gene match: 17. CDR1 and CDR2 from the germline V gene are SGHRS and YFSETQ.

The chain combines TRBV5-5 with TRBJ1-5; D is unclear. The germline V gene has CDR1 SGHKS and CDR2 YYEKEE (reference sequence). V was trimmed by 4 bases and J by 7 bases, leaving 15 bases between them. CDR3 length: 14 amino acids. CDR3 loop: CASSPQAEGQPQHF. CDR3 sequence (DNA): TGTGCCAGCAGCCCGCAGGCGGAGGGACAGCCCCAGCATTTT.

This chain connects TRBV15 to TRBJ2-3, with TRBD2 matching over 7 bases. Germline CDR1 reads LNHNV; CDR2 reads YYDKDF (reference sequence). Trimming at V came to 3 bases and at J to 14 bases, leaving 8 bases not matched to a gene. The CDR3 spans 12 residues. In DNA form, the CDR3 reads TGTGCCACCAGCAGCGTTAGCGGGTGGTGGTATTTT. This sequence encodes CATSSVSGWWYF.

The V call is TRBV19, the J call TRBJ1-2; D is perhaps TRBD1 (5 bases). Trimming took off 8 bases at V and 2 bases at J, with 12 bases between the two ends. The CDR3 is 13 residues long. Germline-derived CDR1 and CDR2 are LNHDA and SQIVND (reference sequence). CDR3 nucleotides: TGTGCCAGTCAACCGTCAGGGAACTATGGCTACACCTTC. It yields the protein CASQPSGNYGYTF.

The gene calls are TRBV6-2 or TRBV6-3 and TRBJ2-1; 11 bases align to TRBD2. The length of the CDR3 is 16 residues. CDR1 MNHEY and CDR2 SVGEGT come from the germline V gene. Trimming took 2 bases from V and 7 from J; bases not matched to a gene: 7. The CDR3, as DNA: TGTGCCAGCAGTTACATAGCGGGAGGGCCCGAGAATGAGCAGTTCTTC. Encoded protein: CASSYIAGGPENEQFF.

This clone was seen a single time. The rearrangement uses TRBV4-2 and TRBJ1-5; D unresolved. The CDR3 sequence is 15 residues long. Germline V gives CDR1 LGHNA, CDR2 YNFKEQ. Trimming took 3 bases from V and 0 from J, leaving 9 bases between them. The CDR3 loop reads CASSHEDHSNQPQHF. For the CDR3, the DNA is TGTGCCAGCAGCCATGAGGACCATAGCAATCAGCCCCAGCATTTT.

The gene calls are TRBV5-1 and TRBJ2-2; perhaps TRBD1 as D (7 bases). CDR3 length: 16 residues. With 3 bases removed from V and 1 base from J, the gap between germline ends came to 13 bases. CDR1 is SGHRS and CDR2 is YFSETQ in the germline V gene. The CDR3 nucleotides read TGCGCCAGCAGCTCGGCGGGACAGCTGAACACCGGGGAGCTGTTTTTT. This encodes CASSSAGQLNTGELFF.

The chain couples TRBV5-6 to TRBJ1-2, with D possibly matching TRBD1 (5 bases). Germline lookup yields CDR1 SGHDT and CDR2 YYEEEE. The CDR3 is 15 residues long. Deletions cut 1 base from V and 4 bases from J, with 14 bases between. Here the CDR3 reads CASSLTGTASYGYTF. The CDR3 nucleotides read TGTGCCAGCAGCTTGACCGGGACCGCATCCTATGGCTACACCTTC.

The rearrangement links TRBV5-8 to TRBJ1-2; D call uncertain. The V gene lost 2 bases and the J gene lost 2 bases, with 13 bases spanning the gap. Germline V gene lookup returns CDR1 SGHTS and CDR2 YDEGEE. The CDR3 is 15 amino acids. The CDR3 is CASSFPQTPNYGYTF. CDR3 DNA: TGTGCCAGCAGCTTTCCACAGACCCCGAACTATGGCTACACCTTC.

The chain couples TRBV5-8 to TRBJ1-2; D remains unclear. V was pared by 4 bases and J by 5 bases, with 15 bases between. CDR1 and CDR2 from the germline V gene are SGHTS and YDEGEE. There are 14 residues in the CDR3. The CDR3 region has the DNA TGTGCCAGCAGCGCACTCCTCTTGGGGTATGGCTACACCTTC. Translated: CASSALLLGYGYTF.

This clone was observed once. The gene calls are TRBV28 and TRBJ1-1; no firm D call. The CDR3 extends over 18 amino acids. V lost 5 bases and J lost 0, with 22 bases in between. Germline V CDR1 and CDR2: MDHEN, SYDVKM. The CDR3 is CASSRPAAEGGVNTEAFF. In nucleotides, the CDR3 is TGTGCCAGCAGTCGGCCTGCGGCCGAGGGTGGGGTGAACACTGAAGCTTTCTTT.

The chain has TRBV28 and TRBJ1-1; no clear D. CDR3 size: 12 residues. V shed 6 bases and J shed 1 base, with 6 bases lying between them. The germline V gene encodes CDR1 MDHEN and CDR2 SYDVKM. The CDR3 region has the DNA TGTGCCAGCAGCCCGGGGAACACTGAAGCTTTCTTT. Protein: CASSPGNTEAFF.

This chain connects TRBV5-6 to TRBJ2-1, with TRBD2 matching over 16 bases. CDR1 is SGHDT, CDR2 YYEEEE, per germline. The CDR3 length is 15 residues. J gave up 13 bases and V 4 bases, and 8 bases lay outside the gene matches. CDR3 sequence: CASSPGTSGRVYQFF. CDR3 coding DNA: TGTGCCAGCAGCCCCGGGACTAGCGGGAGGGTGTATCAGTTCTTC.

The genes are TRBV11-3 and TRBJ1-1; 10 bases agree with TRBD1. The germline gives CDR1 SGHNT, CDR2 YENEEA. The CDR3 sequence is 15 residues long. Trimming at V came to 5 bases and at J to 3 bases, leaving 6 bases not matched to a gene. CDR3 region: CASSLGTGEDTEAFF. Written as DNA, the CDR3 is TGTGCCAGCAGCCTGGGGACAGGGGAAGACACTGAAGCTTTCTTT.

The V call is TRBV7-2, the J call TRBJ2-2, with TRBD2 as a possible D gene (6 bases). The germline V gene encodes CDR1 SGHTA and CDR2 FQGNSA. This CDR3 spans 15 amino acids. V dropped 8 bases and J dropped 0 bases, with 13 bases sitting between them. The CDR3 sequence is CASAAGPANTGELFF. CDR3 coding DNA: TGTGCCAGCGCGGCGGGGCCCGCGAACACCGGGGAGCTGTTTTTT.